This T cell receptor beta chain was sequenced for a study of CD8 T cells in Susac syndrome. As for the study in general: Among the sequenced Susac syndrome patients, more than five had active disease while 8 or 9 were in remission.

Sequencing of TCR beta was performed on blood CD8+ and CD4+ T cells. Germline values: CDR1 KGHSH, CDR2 LQKENI. CDR3 length equals 17 residues. The V segment lost 5 bases and the J segment 4 bases; nucleotides outside the gene matches: 15. On this clonotype: The antigen is not known.

Study-wide results and caveats: CD4+ T cell repertoires in Susac syndrome lacked clonal expansion.

Random hexamers primed reverse transcription of about 0.5 to 1 ug RNA. The CDR3 of TCR beta was amplified by immunoSEQ multiplex PCR across 54 Vbeta and 13 Jbeta. A single record per CDR3 protein comes from TCRdb applying MiXCR to the immunoSEQ multiplex PCR reads. The sample consists of more than 200,000 distinct CDR3 sequences, about 94% of them appearing once. This receptor was identified in a human donor with Susac syndrome. The gene calls are TRBV18 and TRBJ1-2; TRBD1 matches at 8 bases. Sequencing input: CD4+ T cells from PBMCs. The CDR3 reads CASSTTGDLATGYGYTF. Here the CDR3 DNA reads TGTGCCAGCTCAACGACAGGGGACCTAGCTACGGGCTATGGCTACACCTTC.